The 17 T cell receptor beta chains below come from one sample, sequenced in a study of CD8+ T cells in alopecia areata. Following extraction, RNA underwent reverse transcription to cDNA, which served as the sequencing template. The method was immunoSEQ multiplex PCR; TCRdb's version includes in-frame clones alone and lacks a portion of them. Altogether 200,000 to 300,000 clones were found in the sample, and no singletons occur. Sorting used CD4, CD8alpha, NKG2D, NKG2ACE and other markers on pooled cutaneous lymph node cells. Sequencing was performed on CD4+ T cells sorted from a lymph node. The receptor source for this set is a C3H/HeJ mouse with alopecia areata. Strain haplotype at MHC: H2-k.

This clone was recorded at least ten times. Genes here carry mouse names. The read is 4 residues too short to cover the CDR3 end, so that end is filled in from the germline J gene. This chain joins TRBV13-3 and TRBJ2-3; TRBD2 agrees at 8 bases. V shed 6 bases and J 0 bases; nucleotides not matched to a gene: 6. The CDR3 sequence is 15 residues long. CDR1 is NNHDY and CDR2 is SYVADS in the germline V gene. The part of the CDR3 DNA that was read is TGTGCCAGCACCCTGGACTGGGCTAGTGCAGAA. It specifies CASTLDWASAE. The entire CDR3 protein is CASTLDWASAETLYF.

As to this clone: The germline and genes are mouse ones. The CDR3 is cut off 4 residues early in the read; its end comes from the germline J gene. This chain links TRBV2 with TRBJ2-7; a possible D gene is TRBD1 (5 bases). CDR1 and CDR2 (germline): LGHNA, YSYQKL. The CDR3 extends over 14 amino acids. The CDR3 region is CASSQEDQGDEQYF. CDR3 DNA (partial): TGTGCCAGCAGCCAAGAAGACCAGGGTGAT.

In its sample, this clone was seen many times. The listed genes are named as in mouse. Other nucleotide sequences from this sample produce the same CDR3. The covered CDR3 bases are TGTGCTAGCAGTCGGGACAGGGAAAACACCGGG. Protein product: CASSRDRENTG. The whole CDR3 is CASSRDRENTGQLYF. This sequence joins TRBV17 and TRBJ2-2; 9 bases are a match to TRBD1. The missing CDR3 end, 4 residues past where the read stops, is filled in from the germline J gene. The CDR3 covers 15 residues. Germline assignment: CDR1 MNHDT and CDR2 YYDKIL. The ends lost 5 bases at V and 1 base at J; junction bases unmatched: 2.

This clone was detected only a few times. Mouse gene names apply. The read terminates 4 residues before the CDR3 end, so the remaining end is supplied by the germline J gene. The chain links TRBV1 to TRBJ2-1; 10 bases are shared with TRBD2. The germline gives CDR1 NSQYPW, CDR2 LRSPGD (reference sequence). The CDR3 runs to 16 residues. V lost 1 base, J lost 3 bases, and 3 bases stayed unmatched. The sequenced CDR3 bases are TGCACCTGCAGTGCAGCAACTGGGGGGGTCTATGCT. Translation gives CTCSAATGGVYA. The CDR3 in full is CTCSAATGGVYAEQFF. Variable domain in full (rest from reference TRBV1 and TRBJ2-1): VTLLEQNPRWRLVPRGQAVNLRCILKNSQYPWMSWYQQDLQKQLQWLFTLRSPGDKEVKSLPGADYLATRVTDTELRLQVANMSQGRTLYCTCSAATGGVYAEQFFGPGTRLTVL.

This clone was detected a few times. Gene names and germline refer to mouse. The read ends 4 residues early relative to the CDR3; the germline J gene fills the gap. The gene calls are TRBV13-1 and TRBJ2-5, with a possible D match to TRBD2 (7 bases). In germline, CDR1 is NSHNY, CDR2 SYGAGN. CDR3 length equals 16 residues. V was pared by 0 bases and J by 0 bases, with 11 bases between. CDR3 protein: CASSDARGANQDTQYF. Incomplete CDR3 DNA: TGTGCCAGCAGTGATGCAAGGGGGGCAAACCAAGAC.

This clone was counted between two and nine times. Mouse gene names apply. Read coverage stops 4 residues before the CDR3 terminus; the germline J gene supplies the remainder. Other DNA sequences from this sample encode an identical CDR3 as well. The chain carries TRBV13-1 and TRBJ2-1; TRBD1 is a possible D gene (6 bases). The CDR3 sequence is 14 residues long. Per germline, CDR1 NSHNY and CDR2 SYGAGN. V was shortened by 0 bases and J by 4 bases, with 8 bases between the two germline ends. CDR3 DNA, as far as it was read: TGTGCCAGCAGTGATGCAGGACAGTATGCT. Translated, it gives CASSDAGQYA. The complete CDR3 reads CASSDAGQYAEQFF.

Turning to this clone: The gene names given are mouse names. Partial CDR3 DNA: TGTGCCAGCAGCCAAACA. Translating it yields CASSQT. The complete CDR3 protein is CASSQTEVFF. The chain combines TRBV19 with TRBJ1-1; D gene unclear. The CDR3 end falls 4 residues outside the read, so it is completed with the germline J gene. The germline gives CDR1 FNHDT, CDR2 SITEND (reference sequence). This CDR3 region has 10 residues.

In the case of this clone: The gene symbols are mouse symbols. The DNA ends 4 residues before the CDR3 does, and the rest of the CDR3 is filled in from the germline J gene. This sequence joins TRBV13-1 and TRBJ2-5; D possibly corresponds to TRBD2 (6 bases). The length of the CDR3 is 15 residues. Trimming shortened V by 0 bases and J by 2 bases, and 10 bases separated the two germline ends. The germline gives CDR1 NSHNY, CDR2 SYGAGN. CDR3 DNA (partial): TGTGCCAGCAGTGATGGGGGCTGGGGCCAAGAC. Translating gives CASSDGGWGQD. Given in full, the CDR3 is CASSDGGWGQDTQYF.

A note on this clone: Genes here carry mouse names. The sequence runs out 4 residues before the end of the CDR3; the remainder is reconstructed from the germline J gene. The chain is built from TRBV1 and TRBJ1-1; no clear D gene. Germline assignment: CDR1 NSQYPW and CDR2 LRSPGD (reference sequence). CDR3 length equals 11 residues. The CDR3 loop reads CTCSAYGEVFF. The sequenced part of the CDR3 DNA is TGCACCTGCAGTGCGTATGGA.

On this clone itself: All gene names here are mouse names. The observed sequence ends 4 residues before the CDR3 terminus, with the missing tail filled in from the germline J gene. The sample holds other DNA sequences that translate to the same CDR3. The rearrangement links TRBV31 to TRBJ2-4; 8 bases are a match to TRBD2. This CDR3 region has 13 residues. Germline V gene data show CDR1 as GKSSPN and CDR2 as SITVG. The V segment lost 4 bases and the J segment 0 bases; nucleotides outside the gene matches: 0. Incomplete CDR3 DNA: TGTGCCTGGACTGGGGGGAGTCAAAAC. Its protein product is CAWTGGSQN. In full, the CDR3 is CAWTGGSQNTLYF. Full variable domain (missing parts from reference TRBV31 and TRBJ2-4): AQTIHQWPVAEIKAVGSPLSLGCTIKGKSSPNLYWYWQATGGTLQQLFYSITVGQVESVVQLNLSASRPKDDQFILSTEKLLLSHSGFYLCAWTGGSQNTLYFGAGTRLSVL.

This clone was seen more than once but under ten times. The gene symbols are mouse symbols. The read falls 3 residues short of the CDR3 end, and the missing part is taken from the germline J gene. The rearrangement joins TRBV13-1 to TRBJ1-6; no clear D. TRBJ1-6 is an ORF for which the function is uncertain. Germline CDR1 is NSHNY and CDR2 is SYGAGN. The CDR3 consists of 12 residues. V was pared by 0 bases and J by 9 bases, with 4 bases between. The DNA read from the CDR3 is TGTGCCAGCAGTGATGATCTTTCGCCC. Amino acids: CASSDDLSP. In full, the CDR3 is CASSDDLSPLYF.

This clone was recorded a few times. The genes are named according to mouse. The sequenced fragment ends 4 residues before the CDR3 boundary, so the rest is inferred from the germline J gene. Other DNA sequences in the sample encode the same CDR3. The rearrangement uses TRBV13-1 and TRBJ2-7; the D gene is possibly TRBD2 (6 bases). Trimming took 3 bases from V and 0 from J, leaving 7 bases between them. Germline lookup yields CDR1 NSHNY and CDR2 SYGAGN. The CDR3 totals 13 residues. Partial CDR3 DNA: TGTGCCAGCAGTGGGACTGTCTCCTAT. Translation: CASSGTVSY. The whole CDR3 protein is CASSGTVSYEQYF.

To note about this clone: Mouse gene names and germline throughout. Here the CDR3 reads CASNRDSNQDTQYF. CDR3 DNA, as far as it was read: TGTGCCAGCAACCGGGACAGTAACCAAGAC. The chain joins TRBV13-3 to TRBJ2-5; the match to TRBD1 covers 7 bases. The observed sequence ends 4 residues before the CDR3 terminus, with the missing tail filled in from the germline J gene. After removal of 6 bases from V and 0 bases from J, the junction contained 4 bases not matched to a gene. This CDR3 contains 14 residues. CDR1 NNHDY and CDR2 SYVADS come from the germline V gene.

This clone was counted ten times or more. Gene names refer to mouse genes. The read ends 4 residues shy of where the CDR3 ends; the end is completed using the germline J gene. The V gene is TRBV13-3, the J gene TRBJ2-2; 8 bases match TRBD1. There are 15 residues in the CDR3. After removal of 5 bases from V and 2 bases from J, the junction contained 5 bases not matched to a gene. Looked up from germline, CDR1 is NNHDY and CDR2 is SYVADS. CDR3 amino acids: CASRRQGKNTGQLYF. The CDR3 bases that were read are TGTGCCAGCAGAAGACAGGGGAAGAACACCGGG.

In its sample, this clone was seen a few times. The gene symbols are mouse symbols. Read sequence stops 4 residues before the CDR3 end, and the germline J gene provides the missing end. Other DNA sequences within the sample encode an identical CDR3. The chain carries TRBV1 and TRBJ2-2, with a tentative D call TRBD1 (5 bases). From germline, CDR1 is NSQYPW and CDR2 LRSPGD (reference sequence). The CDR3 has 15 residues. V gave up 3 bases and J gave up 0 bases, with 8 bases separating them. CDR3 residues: CTCSAQGANTGQLYF. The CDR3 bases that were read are TGCACCTGCAGTGCTCAGGGAGCAAACACCGGG.

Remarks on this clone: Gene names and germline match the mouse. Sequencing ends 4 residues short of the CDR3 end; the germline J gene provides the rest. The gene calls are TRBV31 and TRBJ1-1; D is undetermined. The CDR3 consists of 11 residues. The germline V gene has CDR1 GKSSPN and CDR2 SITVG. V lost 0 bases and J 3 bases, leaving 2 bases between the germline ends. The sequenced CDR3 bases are TGTGCCTGGAGTCTGGACACA. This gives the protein CAWSLDT. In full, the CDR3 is CAWSLDTEVFF.

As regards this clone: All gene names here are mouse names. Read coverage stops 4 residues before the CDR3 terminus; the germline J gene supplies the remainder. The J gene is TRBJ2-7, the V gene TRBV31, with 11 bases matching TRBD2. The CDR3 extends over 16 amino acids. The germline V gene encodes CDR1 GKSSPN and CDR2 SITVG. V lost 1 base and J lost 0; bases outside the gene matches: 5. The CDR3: CAWSPNWGGHSYEQYF. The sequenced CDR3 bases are TGTGCCTGGAGTCCCAACTGGGGGGGCCACTCCTAT.